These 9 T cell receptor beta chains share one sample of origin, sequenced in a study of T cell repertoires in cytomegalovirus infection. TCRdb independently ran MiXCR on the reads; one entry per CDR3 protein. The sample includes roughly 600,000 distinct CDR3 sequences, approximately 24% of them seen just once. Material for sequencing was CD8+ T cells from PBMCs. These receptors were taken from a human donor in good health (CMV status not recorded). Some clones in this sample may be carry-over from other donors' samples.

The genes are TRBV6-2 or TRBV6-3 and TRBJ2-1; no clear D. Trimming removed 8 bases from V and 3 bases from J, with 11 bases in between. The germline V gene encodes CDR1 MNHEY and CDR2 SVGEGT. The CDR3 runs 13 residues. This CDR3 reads CASGAGFYNEQFF. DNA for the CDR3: TGTGCCAGCGGAGCAGGTTTCTACAATGAGCAGTTCTTC.

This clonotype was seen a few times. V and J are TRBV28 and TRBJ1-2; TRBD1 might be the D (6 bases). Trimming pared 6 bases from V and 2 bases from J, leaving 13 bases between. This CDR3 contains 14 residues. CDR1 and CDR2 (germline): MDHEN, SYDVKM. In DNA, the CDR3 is TGTGCCAGCAGGCCATGGACAGTAAACTATGGCTACACCTTC. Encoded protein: CASRPWTVNYGYTF.

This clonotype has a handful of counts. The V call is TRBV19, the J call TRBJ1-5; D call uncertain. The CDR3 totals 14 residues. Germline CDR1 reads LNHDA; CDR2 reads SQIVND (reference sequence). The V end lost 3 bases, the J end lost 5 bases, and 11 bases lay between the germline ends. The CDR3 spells CASSMPFSDQPQHF. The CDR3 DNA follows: TGTGCCAGTAGTATGCCTTTTTCGGATCAGCCCCAGCATTTT.

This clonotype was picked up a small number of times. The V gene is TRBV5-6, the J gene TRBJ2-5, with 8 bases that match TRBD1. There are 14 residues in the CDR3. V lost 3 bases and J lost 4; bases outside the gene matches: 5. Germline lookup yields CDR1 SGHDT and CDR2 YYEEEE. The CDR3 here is CASSWSTGAETQYF. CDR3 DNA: TGTGCCAGCAGCTGGTCGACAGGGGCAGAGACCCAGTACTTC.

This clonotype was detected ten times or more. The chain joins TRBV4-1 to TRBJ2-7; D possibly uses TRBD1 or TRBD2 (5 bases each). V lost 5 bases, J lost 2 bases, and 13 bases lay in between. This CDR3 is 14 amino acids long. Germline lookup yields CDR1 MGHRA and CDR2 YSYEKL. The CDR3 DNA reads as TGCGCCAGCAGCAGGGCAGGGAGTACCTACGAGCAGTACTTC. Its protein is CASSRAGSTYEQYF.

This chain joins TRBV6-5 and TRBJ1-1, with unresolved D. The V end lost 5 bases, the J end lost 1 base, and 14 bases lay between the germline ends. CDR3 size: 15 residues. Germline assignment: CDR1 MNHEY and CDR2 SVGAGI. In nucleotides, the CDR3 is TGTGCCAGCAGTCTCTCCCACTCAGGGAACACTGAAGCTTTCTTT. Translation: CASSLSHSGNTEAFF.

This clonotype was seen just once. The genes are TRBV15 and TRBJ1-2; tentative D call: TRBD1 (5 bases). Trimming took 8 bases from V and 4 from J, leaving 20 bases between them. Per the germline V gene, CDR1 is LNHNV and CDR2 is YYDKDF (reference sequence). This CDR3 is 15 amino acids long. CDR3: CATLGYLTGGYGYTF. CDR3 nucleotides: TGTGCCACCCTCGGATACTTAACGGGGGGCTATGGCTACACCTTC.

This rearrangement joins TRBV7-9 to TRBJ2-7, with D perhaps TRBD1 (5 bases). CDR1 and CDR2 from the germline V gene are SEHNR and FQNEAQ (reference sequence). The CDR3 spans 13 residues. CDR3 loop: CASSLTGGYDQYV. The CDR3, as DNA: TGTGCCAGCAGCTTAACAGGTGGCTACGATCAGTACGTC.

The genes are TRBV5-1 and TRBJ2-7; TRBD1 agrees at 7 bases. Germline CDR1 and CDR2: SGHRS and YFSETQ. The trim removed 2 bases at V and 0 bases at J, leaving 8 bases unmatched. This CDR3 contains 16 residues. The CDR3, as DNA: TGCGCCAGCAGCTTAGACCGGGACAGACGCTCCTACGAGCAGTACTTC. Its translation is CASSLDRDRRSYEQYF.